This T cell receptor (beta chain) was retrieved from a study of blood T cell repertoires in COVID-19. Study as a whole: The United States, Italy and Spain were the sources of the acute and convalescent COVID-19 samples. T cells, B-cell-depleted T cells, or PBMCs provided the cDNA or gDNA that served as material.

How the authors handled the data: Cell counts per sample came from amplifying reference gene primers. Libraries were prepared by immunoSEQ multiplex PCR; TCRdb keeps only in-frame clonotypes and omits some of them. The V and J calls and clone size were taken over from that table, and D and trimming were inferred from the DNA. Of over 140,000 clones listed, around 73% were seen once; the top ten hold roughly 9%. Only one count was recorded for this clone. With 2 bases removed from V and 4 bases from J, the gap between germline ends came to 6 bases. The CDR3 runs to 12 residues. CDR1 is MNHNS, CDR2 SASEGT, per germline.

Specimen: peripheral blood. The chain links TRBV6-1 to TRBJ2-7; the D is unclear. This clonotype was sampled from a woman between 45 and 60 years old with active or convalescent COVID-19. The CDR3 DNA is TGTGCCAGCAGTGAAATGAGATACGAGCAGTACTTC. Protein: CASSEMRYEQYF.